This TCR beta chain appears in the sequencing data of a study of T-cell reconstitution after alpha-beta-depleted transplantation in children. The V gene lost 7 bases and the J gene lost 0 bases, with 13 bases spanning the gap. Germline CDR1 and CDR2: SNHLY and FYNNEI. This CDR3 is 14 amino acids long. This clonotype appeared once. TCRbeta library construction was performed incorporating unique molecular identifiers. One entry per CDR3 protein, called by TCRdb with MiXCR from the PCR reads. The sample contains more than 85,000 distinct CDR3 sequences, about 7.5% of which appear only once. This rearrangement joins TRBV2 to TRBJ2-7; D tentatively reads TRBD1 or TRBD2 (5 bases each). The sequences come from PBMCs, collected before TCRalphabeta/CD19-depleted stem cell transplant. The sequence derives from a boy aged 2-15 years with acute lymphoblastic leukemia, due to receive a stem cell transplant. The CDR3 region is CASTKGTDSYEQYF. CDR3 bases: TGTGCCAGCACAAAAGGGACGGACTCCTACGAGCAGTACTTC.